The present TCR beta chain was sequenced within a study of shared clonotypes between healthy human individuals. Naive CD8 isolation took CD45RO-negative cells positively selected for CCR7 and excluded terminally differentiated effector memory CD45RA+ cells. About this clone itself: The sample holds other DNA sequences that translate to the same CDR3.

Trimming took 7 bases from V and 1 from J; bases not matched to a gene: 8. Per the germline V gene, CDR1 is MNHEY and CDR2 is SVGAGI. The CDR3 is 15 residues long. Sequencing used immunoSEQ multiplex PCR; TCRdb keeps in-frame clones, though not all of them. Of 550,000 to 600,000 clones in the sample, more than 95% are singletons; the top ten hold more than 0.3%. Sequenced: naive CD8+ T cells sorted from blood. This sequence joins TRBV6-5 and TRBJ2-5; 8 bases are shared with TRBD2. The sequence was obtained from a man aged 30 to 45 in good health. CDR3 nucleotide sequence: TGTGCCAGCACCGTCGCGGGGGGTAGCCAAGAGACCCAGTACTTC. It encodes CASTVAGGSQETQYF.